The present entry profiles one T cell receptor beta chain with its context. The sample belongs to a study of blood T cell repertoires in COVID-19. In the study overall: Acute and convalescent COVID-19 samples came from the United States, Italy and Spain.

Patients in Seattle were enrolled during active infection, then followed longitudinally. Per the study methods: Using reference gene primer amplification, nucleated cell counts were estimated. Profiled with immunoSEQ multiplex PCR; TCRdb holds only in-frame clones, not every one. That table supplies the V and J calls and clone size; D and trimming were determined from the DNA. The data show roughly 150,000 clones, 70% to 90% seen once. V was trimmed by 5 bases and J by 12 bases, leaving 19 bases between them. Germline V gene sequence: CDR1 LNHNV, CDR2 YYDKDF (reference sequence). The CDR3 spans 13 residues.

The TCR sequence derives from a woman over 75 with COVID-19, enrolled during active disease. The V gene is TRBV15, the J gene TRBJ1-2; a possible D gene is TRBD1 (5 bases). The specimen sequenced was peripheral blood. Here the CDR3 DNA reads TGTGCCACCAGCCCCCAATCGGGCAGGGTCAACACCTTC. It specifies CATSPQSGRVNTF.